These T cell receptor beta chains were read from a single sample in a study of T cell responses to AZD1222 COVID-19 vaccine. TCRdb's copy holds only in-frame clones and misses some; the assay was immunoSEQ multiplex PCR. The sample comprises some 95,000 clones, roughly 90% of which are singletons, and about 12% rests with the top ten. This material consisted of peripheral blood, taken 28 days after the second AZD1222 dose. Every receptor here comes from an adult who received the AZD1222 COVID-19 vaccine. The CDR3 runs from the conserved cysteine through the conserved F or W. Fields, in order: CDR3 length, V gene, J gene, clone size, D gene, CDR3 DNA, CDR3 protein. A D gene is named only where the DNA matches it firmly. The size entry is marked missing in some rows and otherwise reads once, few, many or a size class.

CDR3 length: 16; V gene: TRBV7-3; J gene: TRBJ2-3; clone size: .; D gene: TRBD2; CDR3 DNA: TGTGCCAGCAGCCCTAAGTTGGGCGGGGGGGCAGATACGCAGTATTTT; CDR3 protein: CASSPKLGGGADTQYF
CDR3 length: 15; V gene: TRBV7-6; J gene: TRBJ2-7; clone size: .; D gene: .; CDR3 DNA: TGTGCCAGCAGCCTAGGAGGACTCGACCACTACGAGCAGTACTTC; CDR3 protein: CASSLGGLDHYEQYF
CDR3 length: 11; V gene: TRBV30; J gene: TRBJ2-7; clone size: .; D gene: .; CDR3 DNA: TGTGCCTGGAGGGGGCCCGACAGAAAGGTCTTC; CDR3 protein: CAWRGPDRKVF
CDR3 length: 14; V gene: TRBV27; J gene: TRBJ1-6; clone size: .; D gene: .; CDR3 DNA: TGTGCCAGCAGTGGGGGAGGGGGGGATTCACCCCTCCACTTT; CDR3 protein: CASSGGGGDSPLHF
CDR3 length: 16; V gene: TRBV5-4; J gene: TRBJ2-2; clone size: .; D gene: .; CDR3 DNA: TGTGCCAGCACCACCTGGCTAAACTCCAACACCGGGGAGCTGTTTTTT; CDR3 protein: CASTTWLNSNTGELFF
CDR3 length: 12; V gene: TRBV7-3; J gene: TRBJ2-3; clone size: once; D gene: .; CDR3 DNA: TGTGCCAGCAGCTCGAACCCAGATACGCAGTATTTT; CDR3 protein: CASSSNPDTQYF
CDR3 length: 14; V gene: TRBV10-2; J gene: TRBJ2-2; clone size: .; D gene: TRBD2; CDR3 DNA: TGCGCCGTCTCTAGCGGAGTGAACACCGGGGAGCTGTTTTTT; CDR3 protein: CAVSSGVNTGELFF
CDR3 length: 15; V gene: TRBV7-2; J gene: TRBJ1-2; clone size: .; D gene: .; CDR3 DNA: TGTGCCAGCAGCTTAGCGTCGAGGCTTAACTATGGCTACACCTTC; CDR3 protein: CASSLASRLNYGYTF
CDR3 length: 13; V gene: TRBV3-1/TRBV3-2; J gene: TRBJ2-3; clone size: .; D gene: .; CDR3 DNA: TGTGCCAGCAGACTTTTAGTGGAAGATACGCAGTATTTT; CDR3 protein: CASRLLVEDTQYF
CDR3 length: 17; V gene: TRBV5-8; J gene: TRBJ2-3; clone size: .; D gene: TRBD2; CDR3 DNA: TGTGCCAGCAGGGGGAACCTAAGCGGGAGAGGACCAGATACGCAGTATTTT; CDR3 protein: CASRGNLSGRGPDTQYF
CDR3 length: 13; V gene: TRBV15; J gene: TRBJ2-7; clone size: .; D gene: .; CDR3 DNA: TGTGCCACATCCCTAGGGTTGAGCTACGAGCAGTACTTC; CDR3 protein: CATSLGLSYEQYF
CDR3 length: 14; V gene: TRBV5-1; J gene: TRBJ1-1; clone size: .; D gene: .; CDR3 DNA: TGCGCCAGCAGCTTGGGATCTCAGGGTCTGGAAGCTTTCTTT; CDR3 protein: CASSLGSQGLEAFF
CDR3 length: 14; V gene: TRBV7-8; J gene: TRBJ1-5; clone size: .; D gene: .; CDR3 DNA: TGTGCCAGCAGCTTACAGGTCGGAAATCAGCCCCAGCATTTT; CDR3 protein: CASSLQVGNQPQHF
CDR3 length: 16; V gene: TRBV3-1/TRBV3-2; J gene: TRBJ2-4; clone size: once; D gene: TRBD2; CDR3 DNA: TGTGCCAGCAGCCAACAGTTACTAGCGGGATCAAACATTCAGTACTTC; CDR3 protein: CASSQQLLAGSNIQYF
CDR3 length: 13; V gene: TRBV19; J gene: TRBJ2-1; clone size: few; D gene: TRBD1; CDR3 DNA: TGTGCCAGTAGTATGGGACAGATCAATGAGCAGTTCTTC; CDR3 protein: CASSMGQINEQFF
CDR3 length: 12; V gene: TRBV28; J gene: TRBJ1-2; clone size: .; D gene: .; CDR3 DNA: TGTGCCGTTCTACCCGCTAACTATGGCTACACCTTC; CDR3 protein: CAVLPANYGYTF
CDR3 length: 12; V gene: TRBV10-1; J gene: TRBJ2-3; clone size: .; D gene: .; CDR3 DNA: TGCGCCAGCAGGGGCAGCACAGATACGCAGTATTTT; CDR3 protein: CASRGSTDTQYF
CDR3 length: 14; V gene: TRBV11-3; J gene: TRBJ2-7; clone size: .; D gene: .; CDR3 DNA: TGTGCCAGCAGCCTGAGTGGAGGGTCCTACGAGCAGTACTTC; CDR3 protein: CASSLSGGSYEQYF
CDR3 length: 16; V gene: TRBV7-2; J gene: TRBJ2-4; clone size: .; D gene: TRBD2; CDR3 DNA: TGTGCCAGCAGCCATTCCGGGAGGACACGGGGAAACATTCAGTACTTC; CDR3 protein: CASSHSGRTRGNIQYF
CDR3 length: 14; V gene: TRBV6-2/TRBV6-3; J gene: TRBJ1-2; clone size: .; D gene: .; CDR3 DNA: TGTGCCAGCAGTTCCCTAACAGGGAACTATGGCTACACCTTC; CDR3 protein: CASSSLTGNYGYTF
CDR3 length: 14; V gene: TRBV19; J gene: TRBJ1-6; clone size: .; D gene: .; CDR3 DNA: TGTGCCAGTAGTATTCGGCAGGGCGATTCACCCCTCCACTTT; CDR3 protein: CASSIRQGDSPLHF
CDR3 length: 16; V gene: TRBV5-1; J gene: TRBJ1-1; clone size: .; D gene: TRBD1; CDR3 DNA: TGCGCCAGCAGCACAATGTACAGGGGGCCGAACACTGAAGCTTTCTTT; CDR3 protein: CASSTMYRGPNTEAFF
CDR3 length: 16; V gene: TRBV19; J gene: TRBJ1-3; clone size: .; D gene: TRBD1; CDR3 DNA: TGTGCCAGTAGTGACAGGGGCGCCGGGCTAAGAAACACCATATATTTT; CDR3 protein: CASSDRGAGLRNTIYF
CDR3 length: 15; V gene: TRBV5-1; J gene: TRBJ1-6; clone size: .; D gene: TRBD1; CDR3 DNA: TGCGCCAGCAGCTTGGAGGGACAGGGATACTCACCCCTCCACTTT; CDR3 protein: CASSLEGQGYSPLHF
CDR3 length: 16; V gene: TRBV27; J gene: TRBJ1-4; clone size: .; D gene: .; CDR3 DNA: TGTGCCAGCAGTTTCCTCCCGGACTCGGGGCGGGAAAAACTGTTTTTT; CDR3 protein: CASSFLPDSGREKLFF
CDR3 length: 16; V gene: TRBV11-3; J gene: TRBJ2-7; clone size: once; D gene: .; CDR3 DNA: TGTGCCAGCAGCCGGCCCCAGGGGTATAGCACCTACGAGCAGTACTTC; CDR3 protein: CASSRPQGYSTYEQYF
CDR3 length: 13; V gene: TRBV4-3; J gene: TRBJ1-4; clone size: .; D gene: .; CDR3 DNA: TGCGCCAGCAGCCAATCGGAGGTGGGGGCGAGACGTTTT; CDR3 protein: CASSQSEVGARRF
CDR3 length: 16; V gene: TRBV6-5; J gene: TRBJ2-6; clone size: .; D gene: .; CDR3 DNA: TGTGCCAGCAGTTACTCGACTGTCTCTGGGGCCAACGTCCTGACTTTC; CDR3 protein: CASSYSTVSGANVLTF
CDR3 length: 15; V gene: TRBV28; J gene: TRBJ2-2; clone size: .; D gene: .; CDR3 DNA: TGTGCCAGCAGTTTGGACCAGAGGAACACCGGGGAGCTGTTTTTT; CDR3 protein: CASSLDQRNTGELFF
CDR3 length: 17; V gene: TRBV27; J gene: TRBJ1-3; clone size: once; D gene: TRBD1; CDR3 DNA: TGTGCCAGCAGTCCCTATATCAGGGGGGGATCTGGAAACACCATATATTTT; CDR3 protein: CASSPYIRGGSGNTIYF
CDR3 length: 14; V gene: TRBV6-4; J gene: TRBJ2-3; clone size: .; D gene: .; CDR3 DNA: TGTGCCAGCAGTGCTGACGTAGCCACAGATACGCAGTATTTT; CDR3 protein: CASSADVATDTQYF
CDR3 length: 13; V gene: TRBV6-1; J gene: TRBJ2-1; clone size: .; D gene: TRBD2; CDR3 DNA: TGTGCCAGCAGTGAATGGGGGGGGAATGAGCAGTTCTTC; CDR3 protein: CASSEWGGNEQFF
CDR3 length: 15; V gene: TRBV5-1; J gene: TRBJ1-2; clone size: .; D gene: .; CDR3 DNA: TGCGCCAGCAGCAGGGGGGGGGCCGGGTCGTATGGCTACACCTTC; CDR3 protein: CASSRGGAGSYGYTF
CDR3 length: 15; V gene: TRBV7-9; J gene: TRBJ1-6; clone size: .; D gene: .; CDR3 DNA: TGTGCCAGCAGCTTGACGACAGTGTATAATTCACCCCTCCACTTT; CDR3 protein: CASSLTTVYNSPLHF
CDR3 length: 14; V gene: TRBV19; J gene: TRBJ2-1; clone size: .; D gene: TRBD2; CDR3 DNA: TGTGCCAGTAGACTAGCGGGAGTCCGCAATGAGCAGTTCTTC; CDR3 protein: CASRLAGVRNEQFF
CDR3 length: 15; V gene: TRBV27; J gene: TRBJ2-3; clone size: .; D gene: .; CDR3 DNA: TGTGCCAGCAGCAGGAGGGGGTCTAGCACAGATACGCAGTATTTT; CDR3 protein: CASSRRGSSTDTQYF
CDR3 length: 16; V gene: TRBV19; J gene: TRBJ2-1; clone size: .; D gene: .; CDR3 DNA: TGTGCCAGTAGTACCGGGACTTACTCTGCCTACAATGAGCAGTTCTTC; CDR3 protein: CASSTGTYSAYNEQFF
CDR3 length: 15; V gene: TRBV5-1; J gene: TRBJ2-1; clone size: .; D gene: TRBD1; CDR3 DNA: TGCGCCAGCAGCTTGGACAGGGGCTCCTACAATGAGCAGTTCTTC; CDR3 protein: CASSLDRGSYNEQFF
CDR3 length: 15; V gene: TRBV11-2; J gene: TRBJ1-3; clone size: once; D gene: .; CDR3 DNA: TGTGCCAGCAGCTTGGGACAAGACCTTGGAAACACCATATATTTT; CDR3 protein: CASSLGQDLGNTIYF
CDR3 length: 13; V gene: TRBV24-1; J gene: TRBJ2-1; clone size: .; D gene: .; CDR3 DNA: TGTGCCACCAGTGATTTTACTGGGAATGAGCAGTTCTTC; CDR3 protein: CATSDFTGNEQFF
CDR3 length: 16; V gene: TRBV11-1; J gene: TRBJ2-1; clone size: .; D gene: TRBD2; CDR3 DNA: TGTGCCAGCAGCCCGAGCGGGGGGGTAGCCCCCTATGAGCAGTTCTTC; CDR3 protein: CASSPSGGVAPYEQFF
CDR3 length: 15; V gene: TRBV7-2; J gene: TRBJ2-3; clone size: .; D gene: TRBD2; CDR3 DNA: TGTGCCAGCAGCTTAGTCGGGGTAGCGGGGGATACGCAGTATTTT; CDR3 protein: CASSLVGVAGDTQYF
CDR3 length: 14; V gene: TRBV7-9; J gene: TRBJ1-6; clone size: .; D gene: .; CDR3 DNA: TGTGCCAGCAGCTTATCATTCTCGGACTCGGCCCTCCACTTT; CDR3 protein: CASSLSFSDSALHF
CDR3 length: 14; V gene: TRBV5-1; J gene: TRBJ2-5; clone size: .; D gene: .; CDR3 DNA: TGCGCCAGCAGCCTAGGGTCGGGGCAAGAGACCCAGTACTTC; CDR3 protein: CASSLGSGQETQYF
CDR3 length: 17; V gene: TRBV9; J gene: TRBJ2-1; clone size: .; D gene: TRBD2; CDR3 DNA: TGTGCCAGCAGCGGAGGTAGCGGGGGGGCCCTGGGGAATGAGCAGTTCTTC; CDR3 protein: CASSGGSGGALGNEQFF
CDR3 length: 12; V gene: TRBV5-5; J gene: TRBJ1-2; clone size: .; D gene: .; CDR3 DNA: TGTGCCAGCAGCAACCCCTCGACTTACTACACCTTC; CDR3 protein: CASSNPSTYYTF
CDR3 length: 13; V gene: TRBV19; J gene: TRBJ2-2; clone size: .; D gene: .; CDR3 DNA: TGTGCCAGTAGTATGTGGAGGGCCGGGGAGCTGTTTTTT; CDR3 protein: CASSMWRAGELFF
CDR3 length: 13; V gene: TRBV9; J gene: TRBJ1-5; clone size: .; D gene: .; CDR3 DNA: TGTGCCAGCAGCACCTCCCCCTCCGGGACTCTTTATTTT; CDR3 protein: CASSTSPSGTLYF
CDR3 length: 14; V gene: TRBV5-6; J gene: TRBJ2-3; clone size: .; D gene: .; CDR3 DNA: TGTGCCAGCAGCTTGGTGCGGGTCACAGATACGCAGTATTTT; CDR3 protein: CASSLVRVTDTQYF
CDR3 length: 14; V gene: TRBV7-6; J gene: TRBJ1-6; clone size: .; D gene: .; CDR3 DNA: TGTGCCAGCAGCGGGTCGGCGTTGGGCTCACCCCTCCACTTT; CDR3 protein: CASSGSALGSPLHF
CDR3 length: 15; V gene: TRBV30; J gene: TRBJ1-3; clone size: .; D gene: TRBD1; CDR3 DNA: TGTGCCTGGAGTGTATCAGGCAGGGGGTTTGACACCATATATTTT; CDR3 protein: CAWSVSGRGFDTIYF
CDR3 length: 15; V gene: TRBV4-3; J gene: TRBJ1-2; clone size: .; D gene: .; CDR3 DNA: TGCGCCAGCAGCCAAGATAGGCAGGGGAGCTATGGCTACACCTTC; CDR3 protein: CASSQDRQGSYGYTF
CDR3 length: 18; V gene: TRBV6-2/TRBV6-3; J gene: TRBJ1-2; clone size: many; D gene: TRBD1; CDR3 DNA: TGTGCCAGCAGTTACTCATCAGATGGCAGGGGGTCAAACTATGGCTACACCTTC; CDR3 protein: CASSYSSDGRGSNYGYTF
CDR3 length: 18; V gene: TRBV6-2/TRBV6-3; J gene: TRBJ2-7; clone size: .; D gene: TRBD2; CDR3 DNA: TGTGCCAGCAGTTCCCCCTCGCTAGGACTAGCGGGGACCTACGAGCAGTACTTC; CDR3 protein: CASSSPSLGLAGTYEQYF
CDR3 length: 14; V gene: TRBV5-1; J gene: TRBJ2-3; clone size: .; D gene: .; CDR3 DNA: TGCGCCAGCAGCCAGGAGAGCACCACAGATACGCAGTATTTT; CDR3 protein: CASSQESTTDTQYF
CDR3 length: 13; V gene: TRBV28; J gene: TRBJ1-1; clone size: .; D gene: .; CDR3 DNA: TGTGCCAGCATCGGGAGGGAAGGCACTGAAGCTTTCTTT; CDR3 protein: CASIGREGTEAFF
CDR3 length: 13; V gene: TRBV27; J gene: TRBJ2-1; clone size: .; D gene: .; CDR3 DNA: TGTGCCAGCAGGACTAGCTCCTACAATGAGCAGTTCTTC; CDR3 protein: CASRTSSYNEQFF
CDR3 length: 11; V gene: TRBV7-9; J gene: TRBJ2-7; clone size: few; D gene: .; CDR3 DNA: TGTGCCAGCAGCTTATTGGACGAGCAGTACTTC; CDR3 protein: CASSLLDEQYF
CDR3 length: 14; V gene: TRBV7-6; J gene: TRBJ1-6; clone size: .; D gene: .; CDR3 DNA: TGTGCCAGCAGCTTAGCGCGAGAGAATTCACCCCTCCACTTT; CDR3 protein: CASSLARENSPLHF